This TCR beta chain was identified during a study of early T cells in non-severe SARS-CoV-2 infection. Study-level background: Sequencing used unsorted whole-blood bulk RNA, so chains lack pairing. Study observations and caveats: There was a bias toward anti-spike CD8 responses in VDJdb matching, which missed private and CD4 specificities.

Germline CDR1 SGHVS, CDR2 FQNEAQ. V trimming: 5 bases; J trimming: 2 bases; junction bases outside the gene matches: 12. The CDR3 contains 16 residues. As for this clonotype: The antigen remains undetermined.

Molecules of cDNA were individually given unique molecular identifiers that were attached to them. MiXCR was run by TCRdb on the 5' RACE reads, yielding one entry per CDR3 protein. The profile shows about 77,000 distinct CDR3 sequences, about 16% of them singletons. The chain has TRBV7-8 and TRBJ2-7; 7 positions match TRBD1. This sequence was found in an adult who was a healthcare worker with PCR-confirmed SARS-CoV-2 infection or an uninfected control (not recorded which). The material sequenced was whole blood. CDR3 residues: CASSQRPGTEAYEQYF. CDR3 in DNA: TGTGCCAGCAGCCAGAGGCCGGGGACAGAGGCCTACGAGCAGTACTTC. Complete variable domain (other parts from reference TRBV7-8 and TRBJ2-7): GAGVSQSPRYKVAKRGQDVALRCDPISGHVSLFWYQQALGQGPEFLTYFQNEAQLDKSGLPSDRFFAERPEGSVSTLKIQRTQQEDSAVYLCASSQRPGTEAYEQYFGPGTRLTVT.